Listed below are T cell receptor beta chains from one sample, sequenced in a study of blood T cell repertoires in COVID-19. Libraries were prepared by immunoSEQ multiplex PCR; TCRdb keeps only in-frame clonotypes and omits some of them. The sample comprises around 270,000 clones, approximately 85% of which are singletons, and about 4.1% rests with the top ten. Sequencing was performed on PBMCs or T cells enriched from blood (not recorded which). These receptors came from a woman aged 25-40 years who had recovered from COVID-19. CDR3s include the opening cysteine and the closing phenylalanine or tryptophan. Fields, in order: clone size, J gene, D gene, V gene, CDR3 DNA, CDR3 protein. D genes are given only for firm matches. Expanded clones are given a class, and other clones once, few, many or no size at all.

clone size: NA; J gene: TRBJ2-4; D gene: NA; V gene: TRBV30; CDR3 DNA: TGTGCCTGGACAGGATTGAAAAACATTCAGTACTTC; CDR3 protein: CAWTGLKNIQYF
clone size: NA; J gene: TRBJ1-1; D gene: TRBD1; V gene: TRBV30; CDR3 DNA: TGTGCCTATTACAGGGGGCTTCGCACTGAAGCTTTCTTT; CDR3 protein: CAYYRGLRTEAFF
clone size: NA; J gene: TRBJ2-5; D gene: TRBD2; V gene: TRBV4-1; CDR3 DNA: TGCGCCAGCAGCCAGACGGAGGCTAGCGGGTTCCAAGAGACCCAGTACTTC; CDR3 protein: CASSQTEASGFQETQYF
clone size: few; J gene: TRBJ1-3; D gene: TRBD1; V gene: TRBV25-1; CDR3 DNA: TGTGCCAGCAGTGACAGGGGGCCTGGAAACACCATATATTTT; CDR3 protein: CASSDRGPGNTIYF
clone size: NA; J gene: TRBJ2-7; D gene: TRBD2; V gene: TRBV9; CDR3 DNA: TGTGCCAGCAGCGCCGGGGGGGGCTTCCGCGAGCAGTACTTC; CDR3 protein: CASSAGGGFREQYF
clone size: NA; J gene: TRBJ2-6; D gene: NA; V gene: TRBV24-1; CDR3 DNA: TGTGCCACCAGGGGCCCCGACAGAACTGGGGCCAACGTCCTGACTTTC; CDR3 protein: CATRGPDRTGANVLTF
clone size: NA; J gene: TRBJ2-3; D gene: NA; V gene: TRBV2; CDR3 DNA: TGTGCCAGCATCCCGGGTAGCACAGATACGCAGTATTTT; CDR3 protein: CASIPGSTDTQYF
clone size: NA; J gene: TRBJ1-1; D gene: TRBD1; V gene: TRBV6-6; CDR3 DNA: TGTGCCAGCTCCCCAAAGAGGGACAGGGGCACTGAAGCTTTCTTT; CDR3 protein: CASSPKRDRGTEAFF
clone size: NA; J gene: TRBJ1-2; D gene: TRBD1; V gene: TRBV5-1; CDR3 DNA: TGCGCCAGCAGCCCGGACAGGACCTATGGCTACACCTTC; CDR3 protein: CASSPDRTYGYTF
clone size: once; J gene: TRBJ1-6; D gene: TRBD1; V gene: TRBV5-1; CDR3 DNA: TGCGCCAGCAGCCCCGGGACAGGACCTTCGGCCCTCCACTTT; CDR3 protein: CASSPGTGPSALHF
clone size: NA; J gene: TRBJ1-4; D gene: NA; V gene: TRBV19; CDR3 DNA: TGTGCCAGTAGTCCCCCCGGGACACGCAATGAAAAACTGTTTTTT; CDR3 protein: CASSPPGTRNEKLFF
clone size: NA; J gene: TRBJ2-2; D gene: TRBD1; V gene: TRBV10-1; CDR3 DNA: TGCGCCAGCAGTGAGAACAGGGGGCGCGGGGAGCTGTTTTTT; CDR3 protein: CASSENRGRGELFF
clone size: NA; J gene: TRBJ2-1; D gene: TRBD2; V gene: TRBV4-2; CDR3 DNA: TGTGCCAGCAGCCAAGACCTAGCGGGGCACTACAATGAGCAGTTCTTC; CDR3 protein: CASSQDLAGHYNEQFF
clone size: NA; J gene: TRBJ2-1; D gene: NA; V gene: TRBV5-1; CDR3 DNA: TGCGCCAGCAGCTTGCAGGGTGAGCAGTTCTTC; CDR3 protein: CASSLQGEQFF
clone size: once; J gene: TRBJ2-7; D gene: NA; V gene: TRBV12-3/TRBV12-4; CDR3 DNA: TGTGCCAGCAGCGACAGGCCCTACGAGCAGTACTTC; CDR3 protein: CASSDRPYEQYF
clone size: NA; J gene: TRBJ2-2; D gene: NA; V gene: TRBV29-1; CDR3 DNA: TGCAGCGTGCAACAAAGGAACACCGGGGAGCTGTTTTTT; CDR3 protein: CSVQQRNTGELFF
clone size: NA; J gene: TRBJ2-3; D gene: NA; V gene: TRBV10-2; CDR3 DNA: TGCGCCAGCAGTATTACATGGGGGGGCACAGATACGCAGTATTTT; CDR3 protein: CASSITWGGTDTQYF
clone size: NA; J gene: TRBJ1-1; D gene: NA; V gene: TRBV12-3/TRBV12-4; CDR3 DNA: TGTGCCAGCAGTGAACTAAACACTGAAGCTTTCTTT; CDR3 protein: CASSELNTEAFF
clone size: NA; J gene: TRBJ1-2; D gene: TRBD1; V gene: TRBV27; CDR3 DNA: TGTGCCAGCAGTTTGACAGGGATCTATGGCTACACCTTC; CDR3 protein: CASSLTGIYGYTF
clone size: NA; J gene: TRBJ2-7; D gene: NA; V gene: TRBV28; CDR3 DNA: TGTGCCAGCAGGACCCCCCCGACATACGAGCAGTACTTC; CDR3 protein: CASRTPPTYEQYF
clone size: NA; J gene: TRBJ2-1; D gene: TRBD1; V gene: TRBV6-5; CDR3 DNA: TGTGCCAGCAGTCTGCAAGGGACAGCCGCCAATGAGCAGTTCTTC; CDR3 protein: CASSLQGTAANEQFF
clone size: NA; J gene: TRBJ2-7; D gene: NA; V gene: TRBV10-1; CDR3 DNA: TGCGCCAGCAGTGAGAGGGGGTATCACGAGCAGTACTTC; CDR3 protein: CASSERGYHEQYF
clone size: NA; J gene: TRBJ2-3; D gene: TRBD2; V gene: TRBV9; CDR3 DNA: TGTGCCTCCCTAGGGCGGGAGTTGGTGACAGATACGCAGTATTTT; CDR3 protein: CASLGRELVTDTQYF
clone size: NA; J gene: TRBJ2-1; D gene: NA; V gene: TRBV15; CDR3 DNA: TGTGCCACCAGCAGAGGGGACAACTCCTACAATGAGCAGTTCTTC; CDR3 protein: CATSRGDNSYNEQFF
clone size: NA; J gene: TRBJ2-3; D gene: TRBD1; V gene: TRBV24-1; CDR3 DNA: TGTGCCACCAGTGGCGGGGGCGGGACAGGGAAAGCAGATACGCAGTATTTT; CDR3 protein: CATSGGGGTGKADTQYF
clone size: NA; J gene: TRBJ1-1; D gene: NA; V gene: TRBV29-1; CDR3 DNA: TGCAGCGTTTTTAGCGGGCGGAACACTGAAGCTTTCTTT; CDR3 protein: CSVFSGRNTEAFF
clone size: NA; J gene: TRBJ2-1; D gene: NA; V gene: TRBV19; CDR3 DNA: TGTGCCAGTAGTATTGACAGGTACTCCTACAATGAGCAGTTCTTC; CDR3 protein: CASSIDRYSYNEQFF